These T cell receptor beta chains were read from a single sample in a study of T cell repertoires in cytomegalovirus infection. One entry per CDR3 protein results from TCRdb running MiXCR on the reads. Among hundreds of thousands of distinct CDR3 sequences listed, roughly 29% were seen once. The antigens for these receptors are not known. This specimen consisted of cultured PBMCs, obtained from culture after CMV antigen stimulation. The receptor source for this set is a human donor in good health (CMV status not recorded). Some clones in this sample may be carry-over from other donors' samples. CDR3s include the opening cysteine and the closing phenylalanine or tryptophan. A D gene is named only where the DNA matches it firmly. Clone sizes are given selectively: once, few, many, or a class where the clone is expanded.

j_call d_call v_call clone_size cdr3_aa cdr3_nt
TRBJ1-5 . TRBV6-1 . CASSGGNQPQHF TGTGCCAGCAGTGGGGGGAATCAGCCCCAGCATTTT
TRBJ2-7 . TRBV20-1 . CSARDAGTSGREQYF TGCAGTGCTAGAGATGCTGGGACTTCGGGGCGCGAGCAGTACTTC
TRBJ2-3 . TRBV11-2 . CASSLVGRGEDTQYF TGTGCCAGCAGCTTAGTTGGCAGAGGGGAAGATACGCAGTATTTT
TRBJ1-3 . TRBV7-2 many CASTTPSGAPGNTIYF TGTGCCAGCACCACCCCCTCAGGGGCTCCTGGAAACACCATATATTTT
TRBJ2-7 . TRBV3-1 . CASSQLTRVHEQYF TGTGCCAGCAGCCAGCTGACTAGAGTCCACGAGCAGTACTTC
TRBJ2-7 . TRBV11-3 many CASGRTAYEQYF TGTGCCAGCGGGCGGACTGCCTACGAGCAGTACTTC
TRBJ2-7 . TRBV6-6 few CASHLMTEPGEQYF TGTGCCAGCCACCTAATGACAGAACCGGGGGAGCAGTACTTC
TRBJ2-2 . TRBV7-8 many CASSLAFGFPGELFF TGTGCCAGCAGCTTAGCGTTCGGCTTCCCCGGGGAGCTGTTTTTT
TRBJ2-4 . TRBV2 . CASRGGDRAKNIQYF TGTGCCAGCAGAGGGGGGGACAGGGCCAAAAACATTCAGTACTTC
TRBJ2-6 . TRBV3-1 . CASSPGQRNVLTF TGTGCCAGCAGCCCAGGACAGCGGAACGTCCTGACTTTC
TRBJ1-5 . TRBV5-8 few CASSLEEINNQPQHF TGTGCCAGCAGCTTGGAGGAGATCAACAATCAGCCCCAGCATTTT
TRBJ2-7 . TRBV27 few CASEPGTYVYEQYF TGTGCCAGCGAACCGGGAACCTATGTCTACGAGCAGTACTTC
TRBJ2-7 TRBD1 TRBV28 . CASSRPLRTGTYEQYF TGTGCCAGCAGTCGGCCCTTGAGGACAGGGACCTACGAGCAGTACTTC
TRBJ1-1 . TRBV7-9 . CASQAYLEVNTEAFF TGTGCCAGCCAAGCTTATCTTGAGGTTAACACTGAAGCTTTCTTT
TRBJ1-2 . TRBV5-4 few CASSLPGNTNYGYTF TGTGCCAGCAGCTTACCAGGAAACACAAACTATGGCTACACCTTC
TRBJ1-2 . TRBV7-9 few CASSPPGGRANYGYTF TGTGCCAGCAGCCCACCCGGGGGCAGAGCTAACTATGGCTACACCTTC
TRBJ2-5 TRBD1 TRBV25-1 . CASKTGAETQYF TGTGCCAGCAAGACAGGGGCAGAGACCCAGTACTTC
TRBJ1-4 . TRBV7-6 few CASSHDPQGRVDEKLFF TGTGCCAGCAGCCATGACCCACAGGGCCGAGTTGATGAAAAACTGTTTTTT
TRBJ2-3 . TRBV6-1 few CASSEGGTDTQYF TGTGCCAGCAGTGAAGGGGGCACAGATACGCAGTATTTT
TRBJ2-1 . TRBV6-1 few CASSEGTAYYNEQFF TGTGCCAGCAGTGAAGGGACAGCTTACTACAATGAGCAGTTCTTC
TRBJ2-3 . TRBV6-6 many CASSSSAGQHTDTDRDTQYF TGTGCCAGCAGTTCTTCAGCGGGACAGCACACAGATACGGATAGGGATACGCAGTATTTT
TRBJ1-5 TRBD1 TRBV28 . CASSLGTEVQPQHF TGTGCCAGCAGTTTGGGGACAGAGGTCCAGCCCCAGCATTTT
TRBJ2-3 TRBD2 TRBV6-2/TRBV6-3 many CASSYAGTRGMRDTQYF TGTGCCAGCAGTTACGCCGGGACTAGGGGAATGAGGGATACGCAGTATTTT
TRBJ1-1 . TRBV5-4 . CASSLGGQVDTEAFF TGTGCCAGCAGCTTGGGGGGGCAAGTTGACACTGAAGCTTTCTTT
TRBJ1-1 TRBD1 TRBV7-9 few CASREGAGTEAFF TGTGCCAGCAGGGAGGGGGCGGGGACTGAAGCTTTCTTT
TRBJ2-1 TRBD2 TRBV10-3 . CAISSGTSVYNEQFF TGTGCCATCAGCTCCGGGACTAGCGTCTACAATGAGCAGTTCTTC
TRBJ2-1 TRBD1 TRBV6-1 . CASSDPGTENNEQFF TGTGCCAGCAGTGACCCCGGGACAGAAAACAATGAGCAGTTCTTC
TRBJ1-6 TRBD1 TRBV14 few CASSHNRGDSPLHF TGTGCCAGCAGCCACAACAGGGGGGATTCACCCCTCCACTTT
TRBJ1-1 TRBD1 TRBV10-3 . CAVDRGRDTEAFF TGTGCCGTCGACAGGGGGCGCGACACTGAAGCTTTCTTT
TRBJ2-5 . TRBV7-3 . CASSFGAGRVETQYF TGTGCCAGCAGCTTCGGAGCCGGGCGGGTAGAGACCCAGTACTTC
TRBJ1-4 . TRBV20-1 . CSARDPGRGEKLFF TGCAGTGCTAGAGATCCAGGGAGGGGCGAAAAACTGTTTTTT
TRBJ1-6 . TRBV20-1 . CSARSGGLLNSPLHF TGCAGTGCCCGATCGGGAGGCCTGCTTAATTCACCCCTCCACTTT
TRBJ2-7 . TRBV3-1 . CASSHTTLATYEQYF TGTGCCAGCAGCCATACCACCCTTGCGACCTACGAGCAGTACTTC
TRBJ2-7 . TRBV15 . CATSREVGSHEQYF TGTGCCACCAGCAGAGAGGTCGGGAGTCACGAGCAGTACTTC
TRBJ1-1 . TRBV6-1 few CASSEYGTLKNTEAFF TGTGCCAGCAGTGAATACGGGACCCTAAAGAACACTGAAGCTTTCTTT
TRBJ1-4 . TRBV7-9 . CASSLKTVATNEKLFF TGTGCCAGCAGCTTGAAAACGGTTGCAACTAATGAAAAACTGTTTTTT